What follows is one T cell receptor beta chain and its context. Its antigen is undetermined. Naive CD8 populations comprised CD45RO-negative cells positively selected for CCR7, excluding terminally differentiated effector memory CD45RA+ cells. This entry is derived from a study of shared clonotypes between healthy human individuals. Broader study findings: Rarefaction showed that sequencing of sorted subsets was incomplete (despite large depth). On the whole, naive subsets had larger estimated richness than memory subsets had.

Repertoires were generated with immunoSEQ multiplex PCR, while TCRdb's copy carries only in-frame clones and drops some. This table holds about 2.1 million clones, around 93% found once. The CDR3 is 13 residues long. Trimming took off 3 bases at V and 4 bases at J, with 9 bases between the two ends. Germline V lookup: CDR1 ENHRY, CDR2 SYGVKD. This TCR came from a man aged 18-30 years in good health. Some clones in this sample may be carry-over from other donors' samples. This sequence joins TRBV10-3 and TRBJ1-2; D gene unclear. Sequenced material: naive CD8+ T cells from PBMCs. The CDR3 protein is CAISEQSSYGYTF. CDR3 DNA: TGTGCCATCAGTGAACAGTCCAGCTATGGCTACACCTTC.